Below are 2 T cell receptor beta chains sequenced from a single sample in a study of cytomegalovirus exposure and HLA in healthy donors. Repertoires were generated with immunoSEQ multiplex PCR, while TCRdb's copy carries only in-frame clones and drops some. The profile shows around 150,000 clones, more than 75% of them singletons. Sequenced material: PBMCs. All receptors derive from a man between 18 and 29 years old in good health and CMV-seronegative.

The chain combines TRBV5-1 with TRBJ2-5; 9 positions match TRBD2. V was clipped by 5 bases and J by 1 base; unmatched bases: 9. The CDR3 runs to 16 residues. Germline V gene data show CDR1 as SGHRS and CDR2 as YFSETQ. CDR3 nucleotides: TGCGCCAGCAGTCTGTCGACTAGCGGCTTCCAAGAGACCCAGTACTTC. This codes for CASSLSTSGFQETQYF.

This chain links TRBV28 with TRBJ1-1; TRBD1 matches at 8 bases. The CDR3 consists of 15 residues. The germline CDR1 and CDR2 sequences are MDHEN and SYDVKM. The V gene end was trimmed by 5 bases and the J gene end by 1 base; junction bases not matched to a gene: 6. CDR3 DNA sequence: TGTGCCAGCAGTCCGGGGACAGGCGAGAACACTGAAGCTTTCTTT. This translates into CASSPGTGENTEAFF. The full variable domain, in which reference TRBV28 and TRBJ1-1 provide the parts outside the CDR3, is DVKVTQSSRYLVKRTGEKVFLECVQDMDHENMFWYRQDPGLGLRLIYFSYDVKMKEKGDIPEGYSVSREKKERFSLILESASTNQTSMYLCASSPGTGENTEAFFGQGTRLTVV.